This TCR beta chain was retrieved from a study of T cell clonotyping in hematopoietic cell transplantation. Study-wide context: Pretransplant recipient samples were taken after cytoreduction.

The time point is: recipient sample about 28 days before transplant, after cytoreduction. Blood collection times were about day -28 and days 30, 100, 180 posttransplant. Method: immunoSEQ multiplex PCR; TCRdb's copy keeps in-frame clones and lacks some. The sample lists over 15,000 clones, 93% occurring once. The sample in question was peripheral blood mononuclear cells, obtained before stem cell transplant. The sequence was obtained from a man younger than 35 with biphenotypic leukemia. Some clones in this sample may be carry-over from other donors' samples.

Here the CDR3 DNA reads TGTGCCAGCAGCCACAGGACTAGCGGGAGTCCCCTCGATACCTACGAGCAGTACTTC. Translation: CASSHRTSGSPLDTYEQYF. This rearrangement joins TRBV5-5 to TRBJ2-7; 13 bases are a match to TRBD2. CDR3 size: 19 residues. Germline V CDR1 and CDR2: SGHKS, YYEKEE (reference sequence). V lost 4 bases, J lost 2 bases, and 15 bases stayed unmatched. The whole variable domain, filled in from reference TRBV5-5 and TRBJ2-7, reads DAGVTQSPTHLIKTRGQQVTLRCSPISGHKSVSWYQQVLGQGPQFIFQYYEKEERGRGNFPDRFSARQFPNYSSELNVNALLLGDSALYLCASSHRTSGSPLDTYEQYFGPGTRLTVT.